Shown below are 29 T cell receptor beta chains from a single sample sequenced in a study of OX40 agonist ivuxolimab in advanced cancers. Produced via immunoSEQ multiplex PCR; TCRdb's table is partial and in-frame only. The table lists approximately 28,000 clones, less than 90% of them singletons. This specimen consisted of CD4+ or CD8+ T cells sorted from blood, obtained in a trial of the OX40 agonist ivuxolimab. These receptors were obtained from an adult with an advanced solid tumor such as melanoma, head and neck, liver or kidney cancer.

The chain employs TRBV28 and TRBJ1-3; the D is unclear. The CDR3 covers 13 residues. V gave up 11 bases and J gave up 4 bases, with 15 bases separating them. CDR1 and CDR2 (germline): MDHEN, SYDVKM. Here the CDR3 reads CAGGRSTGNTIYF. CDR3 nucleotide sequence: TGTGCCGGAGGCCGGTCTACCGGAAACACCATATATTTT.

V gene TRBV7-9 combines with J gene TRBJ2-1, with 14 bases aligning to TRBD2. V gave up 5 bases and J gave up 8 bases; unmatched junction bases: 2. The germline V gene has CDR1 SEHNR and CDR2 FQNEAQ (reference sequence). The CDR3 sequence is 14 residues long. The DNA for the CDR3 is TGTGCCAGCAGCGGACTAGCGGGGGGAGATGAGCAGTTCTTC. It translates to CASSGLAGGDEQFF.

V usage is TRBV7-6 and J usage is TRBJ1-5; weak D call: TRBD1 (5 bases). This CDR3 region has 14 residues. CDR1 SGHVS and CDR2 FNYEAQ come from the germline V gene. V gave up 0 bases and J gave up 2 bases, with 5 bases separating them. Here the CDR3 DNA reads TGTGCCAGCAGCTTAGCAGGGGGCAATCAGCCCCAGCATTTT. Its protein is CASSLAGGNQPQHF.

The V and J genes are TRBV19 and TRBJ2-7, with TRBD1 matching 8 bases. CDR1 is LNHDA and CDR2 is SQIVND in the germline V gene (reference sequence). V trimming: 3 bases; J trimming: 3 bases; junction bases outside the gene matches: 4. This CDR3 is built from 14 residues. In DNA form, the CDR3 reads TGTGCCAGTAGTATGGGACAGGTCCACTACGAGCAGTACTTC. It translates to CASSMGQVHYEQYF.

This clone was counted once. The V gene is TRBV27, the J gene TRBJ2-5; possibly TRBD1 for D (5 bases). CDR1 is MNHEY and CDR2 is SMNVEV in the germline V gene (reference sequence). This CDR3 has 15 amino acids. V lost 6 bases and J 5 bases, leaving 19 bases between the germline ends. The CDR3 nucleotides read TGTGCCAGCAGCTCATCGGGCAGGGTATGGGAGACCCAGTACTTC. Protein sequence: CASSSSGRVWETQYF.

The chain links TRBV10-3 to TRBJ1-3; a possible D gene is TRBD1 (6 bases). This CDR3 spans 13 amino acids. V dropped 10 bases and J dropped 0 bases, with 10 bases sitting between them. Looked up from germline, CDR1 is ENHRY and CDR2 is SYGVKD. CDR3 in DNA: TGTGCCACACAGGGTCTCTCTGGAAACACCATATATTTT. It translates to CATQGLSGNTIYF.

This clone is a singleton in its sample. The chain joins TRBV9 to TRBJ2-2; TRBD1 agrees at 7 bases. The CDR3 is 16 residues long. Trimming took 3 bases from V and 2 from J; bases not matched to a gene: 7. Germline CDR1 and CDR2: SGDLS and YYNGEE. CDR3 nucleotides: TGTGCCAGCAGCGGACGGGGACAGAACAACACCGGGGAGCTGTTTTTT. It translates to CASSGRGQNNTGELFF.

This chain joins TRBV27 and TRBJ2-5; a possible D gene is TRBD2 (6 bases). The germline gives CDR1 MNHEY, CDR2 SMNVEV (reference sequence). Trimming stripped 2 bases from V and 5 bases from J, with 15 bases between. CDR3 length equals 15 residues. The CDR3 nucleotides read TGTGCCAGCAGTTTACACGGGGAGGTGCCGGAGACCCAGTACTTC. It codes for CASSLHGEVPETQYF.

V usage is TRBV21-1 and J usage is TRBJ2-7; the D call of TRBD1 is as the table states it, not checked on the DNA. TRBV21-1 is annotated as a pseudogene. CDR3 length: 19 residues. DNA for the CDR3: TGTGCCAGCAGCAAAGAAAAACTTTTGAGGACAGGGCCGGACTACGAGCAGTACTTC. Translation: CASSKEKLLRTGPDYEQYF.

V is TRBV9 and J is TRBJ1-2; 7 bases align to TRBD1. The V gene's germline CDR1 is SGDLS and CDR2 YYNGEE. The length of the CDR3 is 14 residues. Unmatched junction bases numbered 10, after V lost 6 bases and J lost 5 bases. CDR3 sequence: CASKSSGGYYGYTF. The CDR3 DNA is TGTGCCAGCAAGTCCTCAGGGGGTTATTATGGCTACACCTTC.

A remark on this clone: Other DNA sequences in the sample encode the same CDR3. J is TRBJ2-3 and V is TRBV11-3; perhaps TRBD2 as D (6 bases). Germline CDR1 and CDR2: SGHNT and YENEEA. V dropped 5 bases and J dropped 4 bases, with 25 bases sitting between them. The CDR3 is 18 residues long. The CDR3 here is CASSPAGSGGILPDTQYF. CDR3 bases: TGTGCCAGCAGCCCAGCGGGCTCTGGAGGGATTCTTCCAGATACGCAGTATTTT.

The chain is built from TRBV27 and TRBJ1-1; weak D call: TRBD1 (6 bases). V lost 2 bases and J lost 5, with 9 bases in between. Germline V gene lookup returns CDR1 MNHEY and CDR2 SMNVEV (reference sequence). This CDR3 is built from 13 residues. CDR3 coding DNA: TGTGCCAGCAGTTTAGGAGGGGGGACTGAAGCTTTCTTT. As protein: CASSLGGGTEAFF.

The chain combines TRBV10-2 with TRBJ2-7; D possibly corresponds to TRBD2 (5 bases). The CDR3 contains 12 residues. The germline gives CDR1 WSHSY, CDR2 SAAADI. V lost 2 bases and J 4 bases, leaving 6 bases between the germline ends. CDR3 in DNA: TGCGCCAGCAGTGAGGGGAGTTACGAGCAGTACTTC. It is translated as CASSEGSYEQYF.

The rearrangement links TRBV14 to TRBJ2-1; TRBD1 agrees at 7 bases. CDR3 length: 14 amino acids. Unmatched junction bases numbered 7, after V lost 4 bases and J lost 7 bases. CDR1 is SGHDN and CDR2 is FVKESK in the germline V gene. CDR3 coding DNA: TGTGCCAGCAGCCGATTGAGGGGGCGAAATGAGCAGTTCTTC. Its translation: CASSRLRGRNEQFF.

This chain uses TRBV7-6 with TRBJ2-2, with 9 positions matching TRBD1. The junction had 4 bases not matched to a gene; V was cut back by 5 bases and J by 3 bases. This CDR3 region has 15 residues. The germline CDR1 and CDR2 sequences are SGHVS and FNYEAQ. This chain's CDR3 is CASSITGGYTGELFF. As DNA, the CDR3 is TGTGCCAGCAGCATAACAGGGGGCTACACCGGGGAGCTGTTTTTT.

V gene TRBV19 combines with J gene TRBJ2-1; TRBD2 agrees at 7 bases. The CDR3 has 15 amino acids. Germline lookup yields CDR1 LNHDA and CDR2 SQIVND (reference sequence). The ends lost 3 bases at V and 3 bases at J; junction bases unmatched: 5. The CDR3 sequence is CASSMYGGYYNEQFF. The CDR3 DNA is TGTGCCAGTAGTATGTACGGGGGGTACTACAATGAGCAGTTCTTC.

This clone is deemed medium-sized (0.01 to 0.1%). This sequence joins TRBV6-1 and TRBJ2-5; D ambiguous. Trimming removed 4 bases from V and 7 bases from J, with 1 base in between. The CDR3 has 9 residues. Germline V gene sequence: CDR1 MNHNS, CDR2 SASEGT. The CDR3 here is CASSGTQYF. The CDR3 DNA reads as TGTGCCAGCAGTGGGACCCAGTACTTC.

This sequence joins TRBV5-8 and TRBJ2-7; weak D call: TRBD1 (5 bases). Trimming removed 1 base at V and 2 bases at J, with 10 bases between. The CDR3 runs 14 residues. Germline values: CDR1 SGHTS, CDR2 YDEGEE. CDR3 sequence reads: CASSLRLRAYEQYF. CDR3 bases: TGTGCCAGCAGCTTGAGGCTCAGGGCCTACGAGCAGTACTTC.

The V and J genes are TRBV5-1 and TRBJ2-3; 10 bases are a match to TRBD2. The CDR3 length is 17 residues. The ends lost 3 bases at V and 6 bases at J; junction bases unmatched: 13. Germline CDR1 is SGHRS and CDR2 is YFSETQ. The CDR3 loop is CASSWGWLAGDMDTQYF. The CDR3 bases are TGCGCCAGCAGCTGGGGCTGGCTAGCGGGAGATATGGATACGCAGTATTTT.

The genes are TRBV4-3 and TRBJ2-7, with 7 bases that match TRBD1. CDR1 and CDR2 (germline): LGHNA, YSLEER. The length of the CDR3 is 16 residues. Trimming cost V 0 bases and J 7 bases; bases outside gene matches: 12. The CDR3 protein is CASSQELTGTMGEQYF. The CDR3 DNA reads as TGCGCCAGCAGCCAAGAACTGACAGGGACCATGGGGGAGCAGTACTTC.

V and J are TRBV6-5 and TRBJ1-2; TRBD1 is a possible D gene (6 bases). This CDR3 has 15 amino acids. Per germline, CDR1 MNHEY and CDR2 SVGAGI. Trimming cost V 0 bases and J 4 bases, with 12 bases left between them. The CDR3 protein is CASSYSIGGGYGYTF. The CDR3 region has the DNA TGTGCCAGCAGTTACTCGATAGGGGGTGGCTATGGCTACACCTTC.

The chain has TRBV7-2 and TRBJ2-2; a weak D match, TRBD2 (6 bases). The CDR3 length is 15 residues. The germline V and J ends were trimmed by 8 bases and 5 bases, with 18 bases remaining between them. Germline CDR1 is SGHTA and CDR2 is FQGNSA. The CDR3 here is CASFGTVEGTGELFF. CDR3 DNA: TGTGCCAGCTTTGGGACCGTGGAGGGAACCGGGGAGCTGTTTTTT.

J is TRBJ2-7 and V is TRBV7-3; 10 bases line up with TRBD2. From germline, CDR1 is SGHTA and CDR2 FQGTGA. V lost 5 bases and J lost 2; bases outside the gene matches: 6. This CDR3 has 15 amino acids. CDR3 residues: CASSPGTSETYEQYF. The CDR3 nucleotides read TGTGCCAGCAGCCCCGGGACTAGCGAGACCTACGAGCAGTACTTC.

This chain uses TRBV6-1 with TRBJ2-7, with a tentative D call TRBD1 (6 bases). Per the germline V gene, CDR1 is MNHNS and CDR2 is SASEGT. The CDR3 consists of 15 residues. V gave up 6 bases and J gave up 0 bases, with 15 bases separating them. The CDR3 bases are TGTGCCAGCAGCGTTGGACAGCTATTCTCCTACGAGCAGTACTTC. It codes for CASSVGQLFSYEQYF.

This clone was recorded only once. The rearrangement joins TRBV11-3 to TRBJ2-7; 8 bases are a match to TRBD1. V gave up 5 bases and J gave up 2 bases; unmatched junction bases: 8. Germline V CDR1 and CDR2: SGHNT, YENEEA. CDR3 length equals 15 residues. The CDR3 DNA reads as TGTGCCAGCAGCCCTCGGACAGGGAGCCCCTACGAGCAGTACTTC. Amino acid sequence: CASSPRTGSPYEQYF.

As DNA, the CDR3 is TGTGCCAGCAGTTTCGGACAGGAAGTCTATGAGGTGCCCCAGCATTTT. This translates into CASSFGQEVYEVPQHF. The chain has TRBV6-6 and TRBJ1-5; 7 bases line up with TRBD1. CDR3 length equals 16 residues. Germline V CDR1 and CDR2: MNHNY, SVGAGI (reference sequence). The trim removed 4 bases at V and 9 bases at J, leaving 15 bases unmatched.

The CDR3 coding sequence is TGTGCCAGCAGCTTGGTTCTGGCCGCGAATGAAAAACTGTTTTTT. Translated: CASSLVLAANEKLFF. The chain combines TRBV5-5 with TRBJ1-4, with unresolved D. Germline V gives CDR1 SGHKS, CDR2 YYEKEE (reference sequence). CDR3 length: 15 residues. Trimming took off 0 bases at V and 5 bases at J, with 11 bases between the two ends.

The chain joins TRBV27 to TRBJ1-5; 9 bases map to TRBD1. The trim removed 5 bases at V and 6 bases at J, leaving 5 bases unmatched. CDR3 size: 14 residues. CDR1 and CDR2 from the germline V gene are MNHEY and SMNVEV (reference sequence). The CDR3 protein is CASSLGTGTQPQHF. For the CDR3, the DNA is TGTGCCAGCAGTCTCGGGACAGGGACTCAGCCCCAGCATTTT.

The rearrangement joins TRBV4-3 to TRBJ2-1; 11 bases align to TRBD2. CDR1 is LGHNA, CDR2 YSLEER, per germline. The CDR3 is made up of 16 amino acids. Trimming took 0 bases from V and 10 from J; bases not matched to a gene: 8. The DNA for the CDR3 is TGCGCCAGCAGCCAAGAGAGTAGCGGGAGGGCCAGGGAGCAGTTCTTC. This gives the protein CASSQESSGRAREQFF.